This T cell receptor (beta chain) was profiled in a study of T cell changes during pregnancy in multiple sclerosis. The CDR3 covers 15 residues. CDR1 and CDR2 from the germline V gene are SGHVS and FQNEAQ. Trimming removed 5 bases from V and 7 bases from J, with 17 bases in between. Sequencing was performed with immunoSEQ multiplex PCR; in TCRdb, only in-frame clones are kept and a portion is missing. The data contain approximately 130,000 clones, over 85% of them seen just once; the ten biggest clones take up roughly 5.7%. The sample here was peripheral blood, taken before pregnancy. The origin of this receptor is a female donor with multiple sclerosis, enrolled in a pregnancy study. The V and J genes are TRBV7-8 and TRBJ1-4, with D hard to call. The CDR3 reads CASSPYTGGVEKLFF. In DNA, the CDR3 is TGTGCCAGCAGCCCATACACCGGAGGAGTTGAAAAACTGTTTTTT.